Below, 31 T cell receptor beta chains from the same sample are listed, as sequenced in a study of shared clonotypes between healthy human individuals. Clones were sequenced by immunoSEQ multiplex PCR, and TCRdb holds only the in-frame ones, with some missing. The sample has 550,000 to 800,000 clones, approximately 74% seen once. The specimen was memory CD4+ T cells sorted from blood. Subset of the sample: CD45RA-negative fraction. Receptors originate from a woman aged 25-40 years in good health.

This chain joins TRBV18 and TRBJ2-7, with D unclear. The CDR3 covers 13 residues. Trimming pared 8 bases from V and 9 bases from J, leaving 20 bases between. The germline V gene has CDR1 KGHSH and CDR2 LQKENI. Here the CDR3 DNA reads TGTGCCAGCACGCCCGACCAAGATTCGCGGCAGTACTTC. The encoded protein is CASTPDQDSRQYF.

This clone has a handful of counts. The CDR3 sequence is CASSGGGSSYNEQFF. The CDR3 DNA is TGCGCCAGCAGCGGCGGCGGGAGCTCCTACAATGAGCAGTTCTTC. The V gene is TRBV5-1, the J gene TRBJ2-1; 7 bases are shared with TRBD2. The CDR3 runs to 15 residues. The trim removed 4 bases at V and 0 bases at J, leaving 4 bases unmatched. Germline loops: CDR1 SGHRS, CDR2 YFSETQ. The full variable domain, its missing parts supplied by reference TRBV5-1 and TRBJ2-1, is KAGVTQTPRYLIKTRGQQVTLSCSPISGHRSVSWYQQTPGQGLQFLFEYFSETQRNKGNFPGRFSGRQFSNSRSEMNVSTLELGDSALYLCASSGGGSSYNEQFFGPGTRLTVL.

The CDR3 protein is CASSYSYKGNQPQHF. The CDR3 coding sequence is TGTGCCAGCAGTTACTCATACAAGGGGAATCAGCCCCAGCATTTT. This rearrangement joins TRBV6-5 to TRBJ1-5, with a tentative D call TRBD1 (5 bases). Trimming left V 0 bases short and J 4 bases short, with 10 bases between. CDR1 is MNHEY, CDR2 SVGAGI, per germline. The CDR3 totals 15 residues.

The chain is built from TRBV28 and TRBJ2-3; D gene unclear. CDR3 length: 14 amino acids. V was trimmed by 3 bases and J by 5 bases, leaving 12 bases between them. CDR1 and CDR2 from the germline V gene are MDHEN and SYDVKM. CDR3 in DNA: TGTGCCAGCAGTTTCGACGGCCCGGGAGATACGCAGTATTTT. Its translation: CASSFDGPGDTQYF.

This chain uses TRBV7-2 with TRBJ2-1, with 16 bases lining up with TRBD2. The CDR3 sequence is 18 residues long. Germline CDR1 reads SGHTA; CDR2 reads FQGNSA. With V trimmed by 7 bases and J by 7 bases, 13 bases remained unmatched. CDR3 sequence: CASNSGTSGRARGNEQFF. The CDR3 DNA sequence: TGTGCCAGCAACTCCGGGACTAGCGGGAGGGCCAGAGGGAATGAGCAGTTCTTC.

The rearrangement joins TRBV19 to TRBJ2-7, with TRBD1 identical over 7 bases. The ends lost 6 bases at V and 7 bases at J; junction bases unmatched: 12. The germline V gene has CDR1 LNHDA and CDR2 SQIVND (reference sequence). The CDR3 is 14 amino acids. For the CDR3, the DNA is TGTGCCAGTAGCCTCGGACAGGCGCTCGGGGAGCAGTACTTC. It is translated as CASSLGQALGEQYF. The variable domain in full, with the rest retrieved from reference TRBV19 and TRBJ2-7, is DGGITQSPKYLFRKEGQNVTLSCEQNLNHDAMYWYRQDPGQGLRLIYYSQIVNDFQKGDIAEGYSVSREKKESFPLTVTSAQKNPTAFYLCASSLGQALGEQYFGPGTRLTVT.

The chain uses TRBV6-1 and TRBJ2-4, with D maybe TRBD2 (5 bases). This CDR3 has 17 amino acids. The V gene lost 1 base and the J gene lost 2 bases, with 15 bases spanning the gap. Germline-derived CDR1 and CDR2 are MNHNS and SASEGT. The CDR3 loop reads CASSEVGGGNSKNIQYF. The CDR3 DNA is TGTGCCAGCAGTGAAGTAGGAGGTGGAAACTCCAAAAACATTCAGTACTTC.

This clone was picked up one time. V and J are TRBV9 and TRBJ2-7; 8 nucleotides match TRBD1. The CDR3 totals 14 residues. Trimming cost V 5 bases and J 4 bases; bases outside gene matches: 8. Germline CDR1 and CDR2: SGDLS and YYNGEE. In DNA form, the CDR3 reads TGTGCCAGCAGTCCCAGGGGGCTAGAGTACGAGCAGTACTTC. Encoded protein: CASSPRGLEYEQYF. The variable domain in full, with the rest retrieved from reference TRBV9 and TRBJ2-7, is DSGVTQTPKHLITATGQRVTLRCSPRSGDLSVYWYQQSLDQGLQFLIQYYNGEERAKGNILERFSAQQFPDLHSELNLSSLELGDSALYFCASSPRGLEYEQYFGPGTRLTVT.

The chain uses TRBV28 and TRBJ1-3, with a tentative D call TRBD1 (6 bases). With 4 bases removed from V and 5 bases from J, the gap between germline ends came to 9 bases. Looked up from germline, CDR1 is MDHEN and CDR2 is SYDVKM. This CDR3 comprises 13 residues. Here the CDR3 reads CASSSGQRNTIYF. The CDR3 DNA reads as TGTGCCAGCAGTTCCGGACAGAGAAACACCATATATTTT.

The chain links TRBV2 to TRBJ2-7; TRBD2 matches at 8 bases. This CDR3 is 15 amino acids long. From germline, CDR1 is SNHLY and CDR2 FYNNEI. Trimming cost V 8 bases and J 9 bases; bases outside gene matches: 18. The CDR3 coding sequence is TGTGCCAGCGCGCCTAGCCCTAGCGGGTCCCAGGTGCAGTACTTC. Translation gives CASAPSPSGSQVQYF.

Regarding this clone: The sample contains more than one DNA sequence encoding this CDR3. CDR3 DNA: TGTGCCAGCAGTACACCGGGACAGGGGTTTTCAGATACGCAGTATTTT. This encodes CASSTPGQGFSDTQYF. The chain uses TRBV28 and TRBJ2-3, with 10 bases matching TRBD1. Trimming at V came to 5 bases and at J to 4 bases, leaving 9 bases not matched to a gene. The CDR3 is 16 residues long. Germline CDR1 and CDR2: MDHEN and SYDVKM.

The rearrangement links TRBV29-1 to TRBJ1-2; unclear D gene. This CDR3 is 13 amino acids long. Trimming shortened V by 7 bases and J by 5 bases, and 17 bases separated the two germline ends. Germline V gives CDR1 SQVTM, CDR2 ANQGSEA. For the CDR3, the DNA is TGCAGCGCCATTGGAGGCTCCATTTATGGCTACACCTTC. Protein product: CSAIGGSIYGYTF.

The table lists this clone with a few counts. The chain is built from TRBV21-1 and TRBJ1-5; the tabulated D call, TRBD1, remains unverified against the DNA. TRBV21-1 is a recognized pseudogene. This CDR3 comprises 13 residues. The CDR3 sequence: CASTTGSNQPQHF. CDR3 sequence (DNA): TGTGCCAGCACAACAGGGAGCAATCAGCCCCAGCATTTT.

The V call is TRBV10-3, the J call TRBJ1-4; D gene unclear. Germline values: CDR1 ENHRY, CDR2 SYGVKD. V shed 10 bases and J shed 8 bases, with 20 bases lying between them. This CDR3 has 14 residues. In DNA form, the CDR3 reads TGTGCCACCTCAAGGTCCGCGAATGAGGAAAAACTGTTTTTT. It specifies CATSRSANEEKLFF.

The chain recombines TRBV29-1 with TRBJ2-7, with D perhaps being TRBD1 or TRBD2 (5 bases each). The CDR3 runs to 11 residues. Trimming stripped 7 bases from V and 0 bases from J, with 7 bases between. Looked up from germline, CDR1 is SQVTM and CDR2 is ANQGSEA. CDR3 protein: CSAGSSYEQYF. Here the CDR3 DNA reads TGCAGCGCAGGGAGCTCCTACGAGCAGTACTTC.

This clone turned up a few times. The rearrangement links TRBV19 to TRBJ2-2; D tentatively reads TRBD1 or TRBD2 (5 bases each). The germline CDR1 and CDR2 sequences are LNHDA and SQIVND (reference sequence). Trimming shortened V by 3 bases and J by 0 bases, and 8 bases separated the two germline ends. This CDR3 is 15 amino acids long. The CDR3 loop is CASSIGTANTGELFF. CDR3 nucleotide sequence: TGTGCCAGTAGTATCGGGACGGCGAACACCGGGGAGCTGTTTTTT.

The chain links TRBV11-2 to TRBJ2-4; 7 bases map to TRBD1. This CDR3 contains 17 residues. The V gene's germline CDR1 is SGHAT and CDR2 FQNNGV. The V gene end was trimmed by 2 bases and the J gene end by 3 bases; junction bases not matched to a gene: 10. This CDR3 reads CASSLPTGTADKNIQYF. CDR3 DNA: TGTGCCAGCAGCTTACCAACCGGGACAGCAGACAAAAACATTCAGTACTTC.

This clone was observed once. Here the CDR3 reads CASSLTGPQPQHF. The CDR3, as DNA: TGCGCCAGCAGCTTGACAGGGCCCCAGCCCCAGCATTTT. The chain is built from TRBV5-1 and TRBJ1-5, with TRBD1 as a possible D gene (6 bases). Trimming shortened V by 1 base and J by 7 bases, and 9 bases separated the two germline ends. CDR3 length equals 13 residues. Germline CDR1 SGHRS, CDR2 YFSETQ.

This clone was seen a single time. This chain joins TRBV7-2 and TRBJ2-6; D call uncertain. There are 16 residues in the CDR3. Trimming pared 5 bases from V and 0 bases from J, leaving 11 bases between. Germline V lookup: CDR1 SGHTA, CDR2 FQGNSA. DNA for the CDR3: TGTGCCAGCAGCCCAGCGCTGGACTCTGGGGCCAACGTCCTGACTTTC. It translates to CASSPALDSGANVLTF.

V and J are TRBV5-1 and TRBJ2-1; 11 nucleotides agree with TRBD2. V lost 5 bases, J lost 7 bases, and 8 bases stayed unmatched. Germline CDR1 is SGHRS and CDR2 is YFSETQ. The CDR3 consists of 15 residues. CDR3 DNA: TGCGCCAGCAGTCCAACTAGCGGGAGTGAAAATGAGCAGTTCTTC. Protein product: CASSPTSGSENEQFF.

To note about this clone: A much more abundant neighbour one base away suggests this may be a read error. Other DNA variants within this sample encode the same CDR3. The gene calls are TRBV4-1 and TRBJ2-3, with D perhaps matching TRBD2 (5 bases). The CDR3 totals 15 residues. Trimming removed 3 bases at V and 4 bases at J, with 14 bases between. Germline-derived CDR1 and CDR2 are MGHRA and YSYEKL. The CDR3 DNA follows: TGCGCCAGCAGCCAGGCCACTAGGCTCGCAGATACGCAGTATTTT. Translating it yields CASSQATRLADTQYF.

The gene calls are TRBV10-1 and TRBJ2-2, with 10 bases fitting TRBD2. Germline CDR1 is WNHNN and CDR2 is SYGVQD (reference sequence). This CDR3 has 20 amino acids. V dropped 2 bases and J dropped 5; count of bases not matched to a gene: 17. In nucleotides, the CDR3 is TGCGCCAGCAGTGAGCCGGGACTAGCGTACCTACAAATGGGGACCGGGGAGCTGTTTTTT. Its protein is CASSEPGLAYLQMGTGELFF.

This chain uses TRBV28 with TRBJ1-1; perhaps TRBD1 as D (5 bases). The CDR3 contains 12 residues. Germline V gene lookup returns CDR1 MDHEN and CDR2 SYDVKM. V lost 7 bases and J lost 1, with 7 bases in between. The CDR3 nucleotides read TGTGCCAGCAAGGGACGGAACACTGAAGCTTTCTTT. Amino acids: CASKGRNTEAFF.

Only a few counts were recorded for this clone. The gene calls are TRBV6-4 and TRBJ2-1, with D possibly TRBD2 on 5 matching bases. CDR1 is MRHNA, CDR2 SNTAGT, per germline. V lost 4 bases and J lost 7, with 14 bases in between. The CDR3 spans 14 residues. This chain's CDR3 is CASSGEVSGNEQFF. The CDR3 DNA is TGTGCCAGCAGTGGAGAAGTTTCGGGGAATGAGCAGTTCTTC.

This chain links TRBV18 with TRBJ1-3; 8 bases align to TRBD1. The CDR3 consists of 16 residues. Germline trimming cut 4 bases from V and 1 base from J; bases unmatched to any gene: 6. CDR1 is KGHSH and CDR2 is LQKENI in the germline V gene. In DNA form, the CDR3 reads TGTGCCAGCTCACGGGGGGACAGGCGGTCTGGAAACACCATATATTTT. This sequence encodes CASSRGDRRSGNTIYF.

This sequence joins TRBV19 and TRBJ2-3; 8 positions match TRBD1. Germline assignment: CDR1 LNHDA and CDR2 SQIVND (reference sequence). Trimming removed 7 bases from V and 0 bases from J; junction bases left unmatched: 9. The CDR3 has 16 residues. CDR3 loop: CASTNRGAESTDTQYF. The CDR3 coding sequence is TGTGCCAGTACTAACAGGGGGGCCGAAAGCACAGATACGCAGTATTTT.

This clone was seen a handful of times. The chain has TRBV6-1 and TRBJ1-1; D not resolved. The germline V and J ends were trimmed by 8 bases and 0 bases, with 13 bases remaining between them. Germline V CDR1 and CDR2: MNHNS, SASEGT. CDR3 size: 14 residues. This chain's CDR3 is CASELSIMNTEAFF. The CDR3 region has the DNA TGTGCCAGCGAGTTGTCGATTATGAACACTGAAGCTTTCTTT.

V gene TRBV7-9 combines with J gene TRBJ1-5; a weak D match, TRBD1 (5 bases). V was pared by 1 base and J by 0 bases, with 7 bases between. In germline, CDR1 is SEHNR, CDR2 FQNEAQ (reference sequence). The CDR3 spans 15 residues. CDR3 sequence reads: CASSLGRDSNQPQHF. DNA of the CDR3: TGTGCCAGCAGCTTAGGCAGGGATAGCAATCAGCCCCAGCATTTT.

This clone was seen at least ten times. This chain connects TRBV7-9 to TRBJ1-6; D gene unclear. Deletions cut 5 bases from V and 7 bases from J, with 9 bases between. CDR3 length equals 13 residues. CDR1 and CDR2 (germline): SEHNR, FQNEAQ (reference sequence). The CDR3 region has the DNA TGTGCCAGCAGCCCACAGTCAAATTCACCCCTCCACTTT. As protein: CASSPQSNSPLHF.

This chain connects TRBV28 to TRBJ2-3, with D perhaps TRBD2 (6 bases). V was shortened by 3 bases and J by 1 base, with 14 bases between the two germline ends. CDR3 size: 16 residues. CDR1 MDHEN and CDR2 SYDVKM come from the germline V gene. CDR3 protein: CASSFWQPGGTDTQYF. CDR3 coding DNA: TGTGCCAGCAGTTTCTGGCAACCGGGGGGCACAGATACGCAGTATTTT.

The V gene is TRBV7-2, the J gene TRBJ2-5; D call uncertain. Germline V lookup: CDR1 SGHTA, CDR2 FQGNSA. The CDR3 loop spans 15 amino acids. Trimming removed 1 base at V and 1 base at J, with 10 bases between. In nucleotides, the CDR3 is TGTGCCAGCAGCTTAGGTCCCGGCGGCCAAGAGACCCAGTACTTC. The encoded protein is CASSLGPGGQETQYF.